This entry lists 32 T cell receptor beta chains sequenced from one sample in a study of cytomegalovirus exposure and HLA in healthy donors. Sequenced by immunoSEQ multiplex PCR; TCRdb stores in-frame clones only, minus some. The profile shows 150,000 or so clones, around nine tenths of them singletons. The sample was PBMCs. The receptor set was obtained from a man younger than 35 in good health and CMV-seropositive.

J is TRBJ1-2 and V is TRBV7-2, with TRBD1 identical over 8 bases. Germline V gene sequence: CDR1 SGHTA, CDR2 FQGNSA. The V gene end was trimmed by 4 bases and the J gene end by 2 bases; junction bases not matched to a gene: 6. The CDR3 loop spans 15 amino acids. Here the CDR3 DNA reads TGTGCCAGCAGCTCGGACAGGGATCGGAACTATGGCTACACCTTC. It yields the protein CASSSDRDRNYGYTF.

The rearrangement joins TRBV29-1 to TRBJ1-2, with TRBD1 matching over 9 bases. V trimming: 6 bases; J trimming: 9 bases; junction bases outside the gene matches: 20. CDR3 size: 16 residues. The germline V gene encodes CDR1 SQVTM and CDR2 ANQGSEA. The CDR3 DNA reads TGCAGCGTCGATGCTCTACTACAGGGGGCTACGAGGAGCTACACCTTC. This encodes CSVDALLQGATRSYTF.

This chain uses TRBV30 with TRBJ1-5; TRBD1 is a possible D gene (6 bases). Deletions cut 4 bases from V and 4 bases from J, with 11 bases between. The CDR3 is 13 residues long. Germline assignment: CDR1 GTSNPN and CDR2 SVGIG (reference sequence). The CDR3 DNA reads TGTGCCTGGAACAGGGAAGGGAATCAGCCCCAGCATTTT. Protein product: CAWNREGNQPQHF.

This chain links TRBV4-1 with TRBJ2-5, with TRBD2 identical over 8 bases. Unmatched junction bases numbered 11, after V lost 3 bases and J lost 2 bases. The CDR3 extends over 17 amino acids. The germline CDR1 and CDR2 sequences are MGHRA and YSYEKL. The CDR3 sequence is CASSQRDRGGQQETQYF. The CDR3 DNA is TGCGCCAGCAGCCAGAGGGACCGCGGGGGGCAGCAAGAGACCCAGTACTTC.

The V gene is TRBV7-2, the J gene TRBJ1-5, with D possibly matching TRBD1 (6 bases). CDR1 and CDR2 (germline): SGHTA, FQGNSA. V lost 5 bases and J 0 bases, leaving 8 bases between the germline ends. This CDR3 comprises 14 residues. CDR3 loop: CASSLDSSNQPQHF. The CDR3 DNA reads as TGTGCCAGCAGCCTGGACAGTAGCAATCAGCCCCAGCATTTT.

V usage is TRBV5-4 and J usage is TRBJ2-3, with 14 bases aligning to TRBD2. J was trimmed by 1 base and V by 4 bases; bases with no gene match: 2. The CDR3 is 16 amino acids. Germline assignment: CDR1 SGHNT and CDR2 YYREEE (reference sequence). CDR3 DNA: TGTGCCAGCAGCCCGGGACTAGCGGGAGGCACAGATACGCAGTATTTT. This sequence encodes CASSPGLAGGTDTQYF.

The chain employs TRBV7-2 and TRBJ2-1; 10 bases fit TRBD2. The CDR3 totals 15 residues. The germline V gene has CDR1 SGHTA and CDR2 FQGNSA. Trimming cost V 6 bases and J 10 bases; bases outside gene matches: 12. The CDR3 sequence is CASSSRLAGDGEQFF. Written as DNA, the CDR3 is TGTGCCAGCAGTTCCCGACTAGCGGGCGATGGGGAGCAGTTCTTC.

V is TRBV4-3 and J is TRBJ2-2, with TRBD2 as a possible D gene (5 bases). Germline V gene sequence: CDR1 LGHNA, CDR2 YSLEER. Trimming removed 0 bases from V and 3 bases from J, with 11 bases in between. The CDR3 covers 16 residues. DNA for the CDR3: TGCGCCAGCAGCCAAGATATTAGCGAGTACACCGGGGAGCTGTTTTTT. As protein: CASSQDISEYTGELFF.

The V gene is TRBV4-1, the J gene TRBJ1-5; D call uncertain. The germline V gene has CDR1 MGHRA and CDR2 YSYEKL. The CDR3 covers 14 residues. Trimming took off 4 bases at V and 4 bases at J, with 11 bases between the two ends. The CDR3 sequence: CASSLVNDNQPQHF. CDR3 in DNA: TGCGCCAGCAGCCTAGTAAACGATAATCAGCCCCAGCATTTT.

CDR3 bases: TGTGCCAGCAGCTTAGCAAATACAGGGGGAAACACCATATATTTT. This gives the protein CASSLANTGGNTIYF. V and J are TRBV7-2 and TRBJ1-3; a possible D gene is TRBD1 (6 bases). This CDR3 spans 15 amino acids. V gave up 0 bases and J gave up 4 bases, with 10 bases separating them. Germline V gene lookup returns CDR1 SGHTA and CDR2 FQGNSA.

The genes are TRBV4-2 and TRBJ1-2; D is unclear. The CDR3 consists of 15 residues. Looked up from germline, CDR1 is LGHNA and CDR2 is YNFKEQ. Trimming left V 0 bases short and J 2 bases short, with 10 bases between. The CDR3 DNA follows: TGTGCCAGCAGCCAAGATGGGCAGCCCAACTATGGCTACACCTTC. It is translated as CASSQDGQPNYGYTF.

This clone was counted a single time. V is TRBV13 and J is TRBJ2-1; 13 bases fit TRBD2. The CDR3 is 17 residues long. Germline-derived CDR1 and CDR2 are PRHDT and FYEKMQ (reference sequence). V lost 1 base, J lost 9 bases, and 9 bases stayed unmatched. The CDR3 loop reads CASSLVGLAGAFGEQFF. CDR3 DNA sequence: TGTGCCAGCAGCTTAGTAGGACTAGCGGGGGCGTTCGGTGAGCAGTTCTTC.

Only one count was recorded for this clone. V gene TRBV5-5 combines with J gene TRBJ1-2, with TRBD1 as a possible D gene (5 bases). CDR3 length: 15 amino acids. CDR1 is SGHKS, CDR2 YYEKEE, per germline (reference sequence). The ends were cut back, 4 bases at V and 8 bases at J, with 21 bases in the middle. The CDR3: CASSGDGRGMSGYTF. DNA of the CDR3: TGTGCCAGCAGCGGGGACGGGAGAGGGATGTCGGGCTACACCTTC.

This clone appeared once. The gene calls are TRBV6-5 and TRBJ1-6, with 8 bases that match TRBD1. CDR1 and CDR2 (germline): MNHEY, SVGAGI. J gave up 6 bases and V 4 bases, and 5 bases lay outside the gene matches. The CDR3 sequence is 15 residues long. The CDR3 DNA is TGTGCCAGCAGTTTCGACAGGGGCGGTAATTCACCCCTCCACTTT. Encoded protein: CASSFDRGGNSPLHF.

V usage is TRBV7-8 and J usage is TRBJ1-4; 10 bases are shared with TRBD1. Germline loops: CDR1 SGHVS, CDR2 FQNEAQ. The CDR3 runs 16 residues. With 3 bases clipped from V and 5 bases from J, the junction kept 6 bases outside the gene matches. CDR3 sequence (DNA): TGTGCCAGCAGCTTCGGGACAGGGGAGGGGAATGAAAAACTGTTTTTT. This gives the protein CASSFGTGEGNEKLFF.

This clone came up once. The chain couples TRBV5-1 to TRBJ2-3, with a weak D call TRBD2 (6 bases). The germline gives CDR1 SGHRS, CDR2 YFSETQ. Trimming removed 4 bases from V and 1 base from J, with 16 bases in between. The CDR3 runs 16 residues. CDR3: CASSRVGRLGTDTQYF. The CDR3 DNA follows: TGCGCCAGCAGCCGGGTCGGGAGACTGGGCACAGATACGCAGTATTTT.

There are a few counts of this clone. This chain joins TRBV6-5 and TRBJ2-7; TRBD1 matches at 7 bases. This CDR3 comprises 15 residues. Trimming at V came to 0 bases and at J to 0 bases, leaving 2 bases not matched to a gene. From germline, CDR1 is MNHEY and CDR2 SVGAGI. The CDR3 nucleotides are TGTGCCAGCAGTTACTCGACAGGGCCCTCCTACGAGCAGTACTTC. It yields the protein CASSYSTGPSYEQYF.

The rearrangement links TRBV30 to TRBJ1-4, with D possibly being TRBD1 (6 bases). V lost 4 bases and J lost 5, with 14 bases in between. The CDR3 has 14 residues. CDR1 and CDR2 from the germline V gene are GTSNPN and SVGIG (reference sequence). The CDR3 nucleotides read TGTGCCTGGATGCGGGGGGGCGCAAATGAAAAACTGTTTTTT. Translating it yields CAWMRGGANEKLFF.

The chain couples TRBV6-5 to TRBJ2-5; 10 positions agree with TRBD2. Germline CDR1 reads MNHEY; CDR2 reads SVGAGI. This CDR3 region has 15 residues. V dropped 8 bases and J dropped 3; count of bases not matched to a gene: 9. The CDR3 DNA follows: TGTGCCAGCTGGAGAACTAGCGGGACCAAAGAGACCCAGTACTTC. Translating gives CASWRTSGTKETQYF.

The rearrangement uses TRBV2 and TRBJ2-4; D is unclear. Germline lookup yields CDR1 SNHLY and CDR2 FYNNEI. Trimming stripped 3 bases from V and 0 bases from J, with 15 bases between. The CDR3 is 17 amino acids. The DNA for the CDR3 is TGTGCCAGCAGTGAGAATCGAATCGTACTAGCCAAAAACATTCAGTACTTC. This codes for CASSENRIVLAKNIQYF.

V usage is TRBV25-1 and J usage is TRBJ2-7; TRBD1 aligns across 8 bases. Germline V gene sequence: CDR1 MGHDK, CDR2 SYGVNS. J lost 4 bases, V lost 3 bases, and 8 bases had no gene match. This CDR3 contains 15 residues. CDR3 loop: CASSEGQVDSYEQYF. Here the CDR3 DNA reads TGTGCCAGCAGTGAGGGACAGGTAGACTCTTACGAGCAGTACTTC.

The chain recombines TRBV4-2 with TRBJ2-1, with 8 bases that match TRBD2. V dropped 1 base and J dropped 8; count of bases not matched to a gene: 10. The CDR3 loop spans 16 amino acids. Germline V gives CDR1 LGHNA, CDR2 YNFKEQ. The CDR3 here is CASSQAGTSRGDEQFF. CDR3 nucleotide sequence: TGTGCCAGCAGCCAAGCCGGGACTAGTCGAGGGGATGAGCAGTTCTTC.

The gene calls are TRBV2 and TRBJ2-4; weak D call: TRBD2 (5 bases). Trimming removed 3 bases from V and 3 bases from J, with 15 bases in between. CDR3 length: 16 residues. Germline loops: CDR1 SNHLY, CDR2 FYNNEI. The CDR3, as DNA: TGTGCCAGCAGTGAGGAGGCTGCCTTCGGCAAAAACATTCAGTACTTC. This translates into CASSEEAAFGKNIQYF.

The chain has TRBV9 and TRBJ1-1; 12 nucleotides line up with TRBD1. Germline lookup yields CDR1 SGDLS and CDR2 YYNGEE. The CDR3 is made up of 13 amino acids. J was trimmed by 10 bases and V by 4 bases; bases with no gene match: 5. The CDR3 DNA reads as TGTGCCAGCAGCAAGGGACAGGGGGCCGGAGCTTTCTTT. This translates into CASSKGQGAGAFF. The full variable domain, completed using reference TRBV9 and TRBJ1-1, is DSGVTQTPKHLITATGQRVTLRCSPRSGDLSVYWYQQSLDQGLQFLIQYYNGEERAKGNILERFSAQQFPDLHSELNLSSLELGDSALYFCASSKGQGAGAFFGQGTRLTVV.

The V call is TRBV5-1, the J call TRBJ2-7, with D maybe TRBD1 (6 bases). The germline V and J ends were trimmed by 0 bases and 5 bases, with 9 bases remaining between them. Germline CDR1 reads SGHRS; CDR2 reads YFSETQ. The CDR3 is made up of 13 amino acids. The chain's CDR3 is CASSLGRGDEQYF. The CDR3 coding sequence is TGCGCCAGCAGCTTGGGCAGGGGCGACGAGCAGTACTTC.

The J gene is TRBJ2-1, the V gene TRBV5-1, with 16 bases that match TRBD2. The CDR3 extends over 16 amino acids. Losses at the gene ends were 4 bases for V and 4 bases for J; bases not matched to a gene: 2. The germline gives CDR1 SGHRS, CDR2 YFSETQ. The CDR3 region is CASSGGLAGGYNEQFF. The CDR3 coding sequence is TGCGCCAGCAGCGGGGGACTAGCGGGAGGGTACAATGAGCAGTTCTTC.

The V gene is TRBV5-5, the J gene TRBJ2-5; 8 nucleotides match TRBD1. The CDR3 length is 16 residues. The V segment lost 0 bases and the J segment 1 base; nucleotides outside the gene matches: 5. Germline CDR1 reads SGHKS; CDR2 reads YYEKEE (reference sequence). The DNA of the CDR3 is TGTGCCAGCAGCTTGGTAGGGACAGGCGTCCAAGAGACCCAGTACTTC. It translates to CASSLVGTGVQETQYF.

This chain joins TRBV27 and TRBJ1-2, with D possibly matching TRBD1 (5 bases). The CDR3 runs 16 residues. V was trimmed by 3 bases and J by 4 bases, leaving 18 bases between them. From germline, CDR1 is MNHEY and CDR2 SMNVEV (reference sequence). Here the CDR3 DNA reads TGTGCCAGCAGTTTCTCCTCGACAGCCGAACTCTATGGCTACACCTTC. Translating gives CASSFSSTAELYGYTF.

The genes are TRBV27 and TRBJ1-2; a possible D gene is TRBD1 (6 bases). The CDR3 contains 13 residues. Trimming took off 0 bases at V and 4 bases at J, with 6 bases between the two ends. CDR1 and CDR2 from the germline V gene are MNHEY and SMNVEV (reference sequence). CDR3 nucleotides: TGTGCCAGCAGTTTATCGGGGGCCTATGGCTACACCTTC. Its protein is CASSLSGAYGYTF.

The chain couples TRBV21-1 to TRBJ1-5; no DNA check was done on the table's D call, TRBD1. TRBV21-1 constitutes a pseudogene. The CDR3 is made up of 18 amino acids. The CDR3 protein is CASSKEGRTGACNQPQHF. The CDR3 coding sequence is TGTGCCAGCAGCAAAGAGGGGAGGACAGGGGCGTGCAATCAGCCCCAGCATTTT.

V usage is TRBV6-5 and J usage is TRBJ2-3, with 9 bases identical to TRBD2. Germline V gene sequence: CDR1 MNHEY, CDR2 SVGAGI. The CDR3 is 15 amino acids. V dropped 6 bases and J dropped 3; count of bases not matched to a gene: 7. The CDR3 loop reads CASSMAGGPTDTQYF. In DNA form, the CDR3 reads TGTGCCAGCAGCATGGCGGGGGGGCCGACAGATACGCAGTATTTT.

The chain employs TRBV4-2 and TRBJ2-1; possible D gene TRBD1, 6 bases. Germline assignment: CDR1 LGHNA and CDR2 YNFKEQ. Deletions cut 0 bases from V and 6 bases from J, with 12 bases between. The CDR3 length is 15 residues. DNA of the CDR3: TGTGCCAGCAGCCAAGATCTGGGGGCTATCAATGAGCAGTTCTTC. It is translated as CASSQDLGAINEQFF.